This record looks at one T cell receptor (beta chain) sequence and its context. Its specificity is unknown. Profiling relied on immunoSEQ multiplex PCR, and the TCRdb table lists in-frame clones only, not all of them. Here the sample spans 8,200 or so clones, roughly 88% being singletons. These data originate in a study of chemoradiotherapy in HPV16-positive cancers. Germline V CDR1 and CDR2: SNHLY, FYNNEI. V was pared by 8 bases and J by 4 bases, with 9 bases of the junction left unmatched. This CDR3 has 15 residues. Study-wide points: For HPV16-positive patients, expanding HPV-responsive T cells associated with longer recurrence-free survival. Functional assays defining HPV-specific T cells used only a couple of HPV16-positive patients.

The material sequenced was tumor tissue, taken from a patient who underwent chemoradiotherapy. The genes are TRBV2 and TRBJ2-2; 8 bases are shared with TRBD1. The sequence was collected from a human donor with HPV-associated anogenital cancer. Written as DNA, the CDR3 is TGTGCCAGCCGCCCAGGGGGCATTAGCACCGGGGAGCTGTTTTTT. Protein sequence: CASRPGGISTGELFF.